The source of this T cell receptor beta chain is a study of identical twins. This clonotype was recorded at least ten times. The CDR3 covers 13 residues. CDR1 MNHNS and CDR2 SASEGT come from the germline V gene. Trimming took off 7 bases at V and 5 bases at J, with 14 bases between the two ends. TCRdb reprocessed the 5' RACE reads with MiXCR, giving one entry per CDR3 protein. Of some 200,000 distinct CDR3 sequences listed, around 8% are singletons. These same records also appear under a second study, on yellow fever vaccine responses in identical twins.

This rearrangement joins TRBV6-1 to TRBJ2-5; no clear D. The TCR comes from a woman aged 18-29 years in good health. Sequenced material: memory (CD45RO+) T cells sorted from blood. CDR3 region: CASKPGSTETQYF. DNA for the CDR3: TGTGCCAGCAAACCTGGATCTACGGAGACCCAGTACTTC.